This T cell receptor (beta chain) was identified during a study of CD8+CD57+ T cells in acquired aplastic anemia. Study-wide background: DNA recovered from sorted CD4+ and CD8+ cells had a mean of approximately 3 ug.

This clonotype was detected many times. Investigators profiled TCR beta VDJ and CDR3 from genomic DNA template. TCRdb processed the reads anew with MiXCR; each CDR3 protein has one entry. The repertoire holds a few hundred thousand distinct CDR3 sequences, with about 37% as singletons. This CDR3 comprises 13 residues. V gave up 5 bases and J gave up 2 bases; unmatched junction bases: 1. Germline V lookup: CDR1 SGHTA, CDR2 FQGNSA. This sequence joins TRBV7-2 and TRBJ2-5, with 8 bases matching TRBD1. The sequence came from a human donor in good health, serving as a control. Sequences were obtained from sorted CD4+, CD8+, or CD8+CD57+ T cells (not recorded which) from PBMCs. The CDR3 DNA is TGTGCCAGCAGCCGGGACAGGCAAGAGACCCAGTACTTC. It codes for CASSRDRQETQYF.